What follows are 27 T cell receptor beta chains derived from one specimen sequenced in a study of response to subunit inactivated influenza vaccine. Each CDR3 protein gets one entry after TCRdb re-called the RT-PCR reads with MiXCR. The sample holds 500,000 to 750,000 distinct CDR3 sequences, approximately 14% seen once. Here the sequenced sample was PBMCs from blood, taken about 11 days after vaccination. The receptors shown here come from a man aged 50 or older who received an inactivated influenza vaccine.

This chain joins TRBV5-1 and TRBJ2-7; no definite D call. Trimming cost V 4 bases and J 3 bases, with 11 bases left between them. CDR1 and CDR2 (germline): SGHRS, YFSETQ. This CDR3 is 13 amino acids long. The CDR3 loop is CASSTGPFYEQYF. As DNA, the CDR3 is TGCGCCAGCAGCACCGGACCCTTCTACGAGCAGTACTTC.

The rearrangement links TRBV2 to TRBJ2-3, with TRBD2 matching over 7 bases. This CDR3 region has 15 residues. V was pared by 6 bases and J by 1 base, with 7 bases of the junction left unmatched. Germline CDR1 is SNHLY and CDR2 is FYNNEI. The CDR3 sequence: CASSPSAGGTDTQYF. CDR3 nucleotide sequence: TGTGCCAGCAGCCCCTCGGCGGGGGGCACAGATACGCAGTATTTT.

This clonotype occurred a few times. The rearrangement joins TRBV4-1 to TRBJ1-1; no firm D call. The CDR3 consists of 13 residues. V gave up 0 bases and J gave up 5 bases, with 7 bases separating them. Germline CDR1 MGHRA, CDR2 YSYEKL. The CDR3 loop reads CASSQDGGTEAFF. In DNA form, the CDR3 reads TGCGCCAGCAGCCAAGATGGTGGTACTGAAGCTTTCTTT.

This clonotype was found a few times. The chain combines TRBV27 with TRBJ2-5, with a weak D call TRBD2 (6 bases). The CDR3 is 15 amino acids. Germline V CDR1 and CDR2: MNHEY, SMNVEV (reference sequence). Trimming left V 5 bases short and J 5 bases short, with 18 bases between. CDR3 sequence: CASSPLRDERETQYF. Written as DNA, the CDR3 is TGTGCCAGCAGTCCGTTGCGGGATGAGAGGGAGACCCAGTACTTC.

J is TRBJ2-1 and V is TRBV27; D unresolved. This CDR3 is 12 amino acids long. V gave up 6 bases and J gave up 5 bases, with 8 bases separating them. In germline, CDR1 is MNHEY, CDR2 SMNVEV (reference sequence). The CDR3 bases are TGTGCCAGCAGGCGATTAGACAATGAGCAGTTCTTC. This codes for CASRRLDNEQFF.

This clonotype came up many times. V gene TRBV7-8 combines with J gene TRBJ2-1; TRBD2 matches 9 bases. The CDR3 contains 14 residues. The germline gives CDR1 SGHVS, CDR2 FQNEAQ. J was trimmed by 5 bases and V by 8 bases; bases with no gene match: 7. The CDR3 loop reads CASAGGTSNNEQFF. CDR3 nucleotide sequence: TGTGCCAGCGCGGGGGGGACTAGCAACAATGAGCAGTTCTTC.

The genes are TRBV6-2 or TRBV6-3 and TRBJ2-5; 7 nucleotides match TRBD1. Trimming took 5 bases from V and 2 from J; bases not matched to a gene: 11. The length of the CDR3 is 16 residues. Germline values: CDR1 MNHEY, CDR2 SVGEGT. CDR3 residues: CASSHLRQGGQETQYF. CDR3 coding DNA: TGTGCCAGCAGTCACCTCCGACAGGGCGGACAAGAGACCCAGTACTTC.

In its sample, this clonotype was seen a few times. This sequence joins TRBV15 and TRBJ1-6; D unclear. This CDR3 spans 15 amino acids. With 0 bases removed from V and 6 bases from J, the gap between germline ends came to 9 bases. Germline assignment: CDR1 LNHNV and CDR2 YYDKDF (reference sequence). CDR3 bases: TGTGCCACCAGCAGAGAGGGCTACGGTAATTCACCCCTCCACTTT. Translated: CATSREGYGNSPLHF. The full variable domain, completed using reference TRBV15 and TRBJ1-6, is DAMVIQNPRYQVTQFGKPVTLSCSQTLNHNVMYWYQQKSSQAPKLLFHYYDKDFNNEADTPDNFQSRRPNTSFCFLDIRSPGLGDTAMYLCATSREGYGNSPLHFGNGTRLTVT.

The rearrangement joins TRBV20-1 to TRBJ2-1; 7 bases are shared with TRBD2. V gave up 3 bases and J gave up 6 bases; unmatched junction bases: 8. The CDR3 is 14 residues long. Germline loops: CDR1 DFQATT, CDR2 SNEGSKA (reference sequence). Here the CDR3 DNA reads TGCAGTGCTAGCCAGCGGGAAATTCTCAATGAGCAGTTCTTC. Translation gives CSASQREILNEQFF.

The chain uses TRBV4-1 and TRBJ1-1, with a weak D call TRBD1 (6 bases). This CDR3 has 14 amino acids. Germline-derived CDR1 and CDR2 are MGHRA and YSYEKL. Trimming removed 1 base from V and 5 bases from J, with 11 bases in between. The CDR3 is CASSQAQGRTEAFF. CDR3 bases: TGCGCCAGCAGCCAAGCACAGGGTAGAACTGAAGCTTTCTTT.

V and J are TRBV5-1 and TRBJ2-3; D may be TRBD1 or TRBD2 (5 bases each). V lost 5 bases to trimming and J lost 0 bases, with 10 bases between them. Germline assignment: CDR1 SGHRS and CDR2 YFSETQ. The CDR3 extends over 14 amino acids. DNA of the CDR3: TGCGCCAGCAGGGCCGGGGCGAGCACAGATACGCAGTATTTT. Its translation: CASRAGASTDTQYF.

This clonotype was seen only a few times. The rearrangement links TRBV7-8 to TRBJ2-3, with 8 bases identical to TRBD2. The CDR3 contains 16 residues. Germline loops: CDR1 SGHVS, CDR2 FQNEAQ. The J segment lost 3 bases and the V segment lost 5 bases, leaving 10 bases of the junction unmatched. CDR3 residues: CASSPRSGIRTDTQYF. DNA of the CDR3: TGTGCCAGCAGCCCACGTAGCGGGATTAGAACAGATACGCAGTATTTT.

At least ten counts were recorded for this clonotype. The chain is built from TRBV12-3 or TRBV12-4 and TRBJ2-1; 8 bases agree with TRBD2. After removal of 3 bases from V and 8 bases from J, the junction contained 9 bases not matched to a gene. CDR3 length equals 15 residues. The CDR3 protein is CASSFSRREADEQFF. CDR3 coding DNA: TGTGCCAGCAGTTTCTCCCGGCGGGAGGCAGATGAGCAGTTCTTC.

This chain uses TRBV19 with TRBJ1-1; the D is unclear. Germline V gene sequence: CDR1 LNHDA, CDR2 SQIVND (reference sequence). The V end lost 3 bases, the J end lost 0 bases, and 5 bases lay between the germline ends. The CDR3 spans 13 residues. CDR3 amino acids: CASSMTLNTEAFF. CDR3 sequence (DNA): TGTGCCAGTAGTATGACCCTGAACACTGAAGCTTTCTTT.

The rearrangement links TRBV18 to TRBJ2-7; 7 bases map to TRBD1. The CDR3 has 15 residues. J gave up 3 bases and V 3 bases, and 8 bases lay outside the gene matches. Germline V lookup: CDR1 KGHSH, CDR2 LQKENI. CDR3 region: CASSPGTATLYEQYF. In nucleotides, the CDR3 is TGTGCCAGCTCACCGGGGACAGCGACCCTCTACGAGCAGTACTTC.

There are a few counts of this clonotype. The chain's CDR3 is CASSSPYERQSYEQYF. For the CDR3, the DNA is TGTGCCAGCAGTTCCCCATATGAGCGGCAGTCCTACGAGCAGTACTTC. The rearrangement links TRBV28 to TRBJ2-7, with D possibly being TRBD2 (5 bases). Trimming took 4 bases from V and 1 from J, leaving 17 bases between them. This CDR3 contains 16 residues. Germline CDR1 is MDHEN and CDR2 is SYDVKM. Full variable domain (outside the CDR3, taken from reference TRBV28 and TRBJ2-7): DVKVTQSSRYLVKRTGEKVFLECVQDMDHENMFWYRQDPGLGLRLIYFSYDVKMKEKGDIPEGYSVSREKKERFSLILESASTNQTSMYLCASSSPYERQSYEQYFGPGTRLTVT.

CDR3: CASSYSPGGGVYNEQFF. CDR3 DNA: TGTGCCAGCAGTTACTCTCCTGGCGGGGGGGTCTACAATGAGCAGTTCTTC. The gene calls are TRBV6-2 or TRBV6-3 and TRBJ2-1; 9 bases align to TRBD2. The CDR3 runs to 17 residues. The V and J ends lost 0 bases and 3 bases, in that order; junction bases with no gene match: 6. CDR1 and CDR2 (germline): MNHEY, SVGEGT.

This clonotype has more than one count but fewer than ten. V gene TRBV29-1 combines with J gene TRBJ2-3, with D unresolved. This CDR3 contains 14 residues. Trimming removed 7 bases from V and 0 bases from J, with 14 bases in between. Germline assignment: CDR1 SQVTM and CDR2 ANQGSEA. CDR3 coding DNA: TGCAGCGCAAAACTGGCAACTAGCACAGATACGCAGTATTTT. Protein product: CSAKLATSTDTQYF.

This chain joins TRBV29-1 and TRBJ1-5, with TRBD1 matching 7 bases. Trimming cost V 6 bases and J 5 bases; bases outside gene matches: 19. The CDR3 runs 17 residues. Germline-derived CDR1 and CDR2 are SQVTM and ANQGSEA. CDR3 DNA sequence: TGCAGCGTCCACCCCGGACAGGATGGAGACCTCTATCAGCCCCAGCATTTT. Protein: CSVHPGQDGDLYQPQHF.

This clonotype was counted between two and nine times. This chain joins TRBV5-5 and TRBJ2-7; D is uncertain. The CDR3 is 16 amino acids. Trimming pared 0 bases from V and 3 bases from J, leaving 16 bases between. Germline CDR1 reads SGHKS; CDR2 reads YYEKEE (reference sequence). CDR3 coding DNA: TGTGCCAGCAGCTTGGTCGTCCCTGCTGCAGTCTACGAGCAGTACTTC. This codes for CASSLVVPAAVYEQYF.

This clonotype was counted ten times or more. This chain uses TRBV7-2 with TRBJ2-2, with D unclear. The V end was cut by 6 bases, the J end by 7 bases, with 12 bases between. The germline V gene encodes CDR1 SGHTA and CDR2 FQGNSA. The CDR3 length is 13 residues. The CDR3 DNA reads TGTGCCAGCAGGGATAAAATCCACGGGGAGCTGTTTTTT. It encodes CASRDKIHGELFF.

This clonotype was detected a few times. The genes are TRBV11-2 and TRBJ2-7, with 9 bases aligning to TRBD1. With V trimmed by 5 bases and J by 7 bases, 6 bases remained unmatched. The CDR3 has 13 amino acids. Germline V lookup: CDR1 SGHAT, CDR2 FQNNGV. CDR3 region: CASSLGQGWEQYF. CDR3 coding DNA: TGTGCCAGCAGCCTAGGACAGGGGTGGGAGCAGTACTTC.

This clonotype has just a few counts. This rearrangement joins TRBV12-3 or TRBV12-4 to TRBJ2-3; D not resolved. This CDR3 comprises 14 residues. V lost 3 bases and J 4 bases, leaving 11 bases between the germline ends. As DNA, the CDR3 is TGTGCCAGCAGTTTCCCCCACGCCCCAGATACGCAGTATTTT. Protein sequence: CASSFPHAPDTQYF.

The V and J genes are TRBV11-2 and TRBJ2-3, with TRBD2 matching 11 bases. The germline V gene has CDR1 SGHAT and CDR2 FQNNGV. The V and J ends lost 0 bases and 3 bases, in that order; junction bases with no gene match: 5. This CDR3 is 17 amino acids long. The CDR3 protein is CASSLEGASGGTDTQYF. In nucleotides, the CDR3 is TGTGCCAGCAGCTTAGAGGGGGCTAGCGGGGGGACAGATACGCAGTATTTT. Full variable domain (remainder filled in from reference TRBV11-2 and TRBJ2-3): EAGVAQSPRYKIIEKRQSVAFWCNPISGHATLYWYQQILGQGPKLLIQFQNNGVVDDSQLPKDRFSAERLKGVDSTLKIQPAKLEDSAVYLCASSLEGASGGTDTQYFGPGTRLTVL.

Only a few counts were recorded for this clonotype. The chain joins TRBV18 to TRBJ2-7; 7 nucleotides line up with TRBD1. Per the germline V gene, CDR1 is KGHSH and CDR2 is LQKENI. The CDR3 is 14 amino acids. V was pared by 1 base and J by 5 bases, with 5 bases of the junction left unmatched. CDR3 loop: CASSPLDRVHEQYF. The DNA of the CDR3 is TGTGCCAGCTCACCACTTGACAGGGTCCACGAGCAGTACTTC.

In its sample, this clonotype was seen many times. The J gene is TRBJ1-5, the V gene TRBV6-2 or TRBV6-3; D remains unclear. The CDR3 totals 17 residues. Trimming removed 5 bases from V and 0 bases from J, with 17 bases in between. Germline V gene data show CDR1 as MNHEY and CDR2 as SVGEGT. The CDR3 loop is CASSRLRLSPSNQPQHF. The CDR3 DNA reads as TGTGCCAGCAGTAGACTTAGACTCTCCCCTAGCAATCAGCCCCAGCATTTT.

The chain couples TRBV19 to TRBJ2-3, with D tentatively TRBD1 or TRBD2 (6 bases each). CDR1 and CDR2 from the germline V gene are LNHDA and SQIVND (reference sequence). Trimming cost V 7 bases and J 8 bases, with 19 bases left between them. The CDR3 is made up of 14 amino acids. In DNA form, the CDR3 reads TGTGCCAGTACCAAGGGGGGATCCGGAGGTACGCAGTATTTT. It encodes CASTKGGSGGTQYF.